A selection of T cell receptor beta chains follows, all from one sample in a study of T cell responses to AZD1222 COVID-19 vaccine. Assay used: immunoSEQ multiplex PCR; TCRdb lists only in-frame clones, some missing. Of fewer than 150,000 clones in the sample, about 93% were seen once. This material consisted of peripheral blood, taken on day 0 of AZD1222 vaccination. Every receptor here comes from an adult in good health. The CDR3 runs from the conserved cysteine through the conserved F or W. Fields, in order: D gene, J gene, V gene, clone size, CDR3 length, CDR3 protein, CDR3 DNA. D genes are given only for firm matches. Some rows have no size entry. The others give once, few or many, or a class for an expanded clone.

NA,TRBJ2-1,TRBV5-4,NA,14,CASSLKTDNNEQFF,TGTGCCAGCAGCTTAAAGACAGATAACAATGAGCAGTTCTTC
TRBD1,TRBJ1-2,TRBV6-1,NA,15,CASSEGQGLGYGYTF,TGTGCCAGCAGTGAGGGACAGGGTCTTGGCTATGGCTACACCTTC
TRBD1,TRBJ1-2,TRBV5-1,NA,15,CASSWYQGGWKGYTF,TGCGCCAGCAGCTGGTATCAGGGGGGGTGGAAAGGCTACACCTTC
TRBD1,TRBJ1-5,TRBV6-6,NA,13,CASRTGTAQPQHF,TGTGCCAGCAGGACAGGGACGGCTCAGCCCCAGCATTTT
NA,TRBJ1-6,TRBV19,NA,16,CASSVREVRGDSPLHF,TGTGCCAGTAGTGTACGTGAGGTGCGCGGGGATTCACCCCTCCACTTT
NA,TRBJ1-3,TRBV7-6,NA,16,CASSLDIHRALNTIYF,TGTGCCAGCAGCTTAGATATCCACAGGGCTTTGAACACCATATATTTT
NA,TRBJ2-5,TRBV18,once,13,CASSQQGQETQYF,TGTGCCAGCTCCCAACAGGGCCAAGAGACCCAGTACTTC
NA,TRBJ2-1,TRBV11-2,NA,12,CASSLQGYEQFF,TGTGCCAGCAGCTTGCAGGGATATGAGCAGTTCTTC
NA,TRBJ2-1,TRBV6-6,once,14,CASSPDRSYNEQFF,TGTGCCAGCAGTCCCGACCGCTCCTACAATGAGCAGTTCTTC
TRBD1,TRBJ1-2,TRBV19,NA,12,CASSTGGSGYTF,TGTGCCAGTAGTACAGGGGGCTCTGGCTACACCTTC
TRBD1,TRBJ1-2,TRBV4-1,NA,18,CASSQVPSGTGTNYGYTF,TGCGCCAGCAGCCAGGTACCCTCCGGGACAGGGACTAACTATGGCTACACCTTC
NA,TRBJ2-7,TRBV7-2,NA,17,CASSVTPLGPPGYEQYF,TGTGCCAGCAGCGTAACGCCACTCGGGCCTCCAGGCTACGAGCAGTACTTC
NA,TRBJ1-2,TRBV6-1,NA,16,CASSELQDGVNYGYTF,TGTGCCAGCAGTGAACTCCAGGACGGGGTTAACTATGGCTACACCTTC
NA,TRBJ1-2,TRBV7-2,NA,14,CASSSTGGYYGYTF,TGTGCCAGCAGTTCAACGGGGGGGTACTATGGCTACACCTTC
NA,TRBJ1-5,TRBV6-5,NA,13,CASSYSLFQPQHF,TGTGCCAGCAGTTACTCGCTTTTCCAGCCCCAGCATTTT
NA,TRBJ1-1,TRBV6-5,NA,13,CASRQGPGAEAFF,TGTGCCAGCCGTCAGGGGCCGGGCGCTGAAGCTTTCTTT
NA,TRBJ2-5,TRBV1,NA,16,CTSSQTPRDSKETQYF,TGCACCAGCAGCCAAACCCCCCGGGACTCCAAAGAGACCCAGTACTTC
NA,TRBJ2-7,TRBV23-1,NA,14,CASSQSDSSYEQYF,TGCGCCAGCAGTCAATCGGACAGCTCCTACGAGCAGTACTTC
NA,TRBJ1-5,TRBV10-2,NA,14,CASRGRPYNQPQHF,TGCGCCAGCAGGGGACGGCCATACAATCAGCCCCAGCATTTT
TRBD2,TRBJ2-2,TRBV5-1,once,15,CASTALAVNTGELFF,TGCGCCAGCACCGCACTAGCGGTGAACACCGGGGAGCTGTTTTTT
TRBD2,TRBJ2-1,TRBV2,NA,15,CASSGAGGLSNEQFF,TGTGCCAGCAGCGGGGCTGGGGGACTAAGCAATGAGCAGTTCTTC
NA,TRBJ1-2,TRBV30,NA,12,CAWSAAVYGYTF,TGTGCCTGGAGTGCGGCAGTTTATGGCTACACCTTC
NA,TRBJ2-2,TRBV11-2,once,11,CASSPAGELFF,TGTGCCAGCAGCCCGGCCGGGGAGCTGTTTTTT
NA,TRBJ1-2,TRBV3-1/TRBV3-2,NA,14,CASSQDPRLYGYTF,TGTGCCAGCAGCCAAGACCCAAGACTCTATGGCTACACCTTC
NA,TRBJ1-5,TRBV6-5,NA,14,CASSLAGMNQPQHF,TGTGCCAGCAGCCTAGCGGGTATGAATCAGCCCCAGCATTTT
NA,TRBJ1-6,TRBV5-1,NA,16,CASSLSSGTANSPLHF,TGCGCCAGCAGCTTGTCTTCCGGGACCGCGAATTCACCCCTCCACTTT
TRBD1,TRBJ1-1,TRBV19,NA,14,CASSRDRRNTEAFF,TGTGCCAGTAGTAGGGACAGGAGGAACACTGAAGCTTTCTTT
NA,TRBJ1-1,TRBV2,NA,12,CASNRDLAEAFF,TGTGCCAGCAACAGGGACCTCGCTGAAGCTTTCTTT
TRBD1,TRBJ1-6,TRBV10-3,NA,17,CAISDFDRTGPNSPLHF,TGTGCCATCAGTGATTTTGATAGGACAGGGCCTAATTCACCCCTCCACTTT
TRBD1,TRBJ1-6,TRBV27,once,14,CASMKGQGDSPLHF,TGTGCCAGCATGAAGGGGCAGGGGGATTCACCCCTCCACTTT
NA,TRBJ1-1,TRBV10-2,NA,15,CPPRRVGGMNTEAFF,TGCCCCCCCCGCCGGGTGGGGGGAATGAACACTGAAGCTTTCTTT
TRBD1,TRBJ1-2,TRBV7-9,NA,14,CASSLVDRNYGYTF,TGTGCCAGCAGCTTAGTGGACAGGAACTATGGCTACACCTTC
TRBD1,TRBJ1-2,TRBV27,NA,13,CASRSTGFDGYTF,TGTGCCAGCCGATCGACAGGGTTTGATGGCTACACCTTC
TRBD1,TRBJ1-1,TRBV3-1/TRBV3-2,NA,14,CASSRTGGNTEAFF,TGTGCCAGCAGCCGGACAGGGGGGAACACTGAAGCTTTCTTT
TRBD1,TRBJ1-4,TRBV7-9,few,16,CASSSGTGTTNEKLFF,TGTGCCAGCAGCTCCGGGACAGGGACAACTAATGAAAAACTGTTTTTT
NA,TRBJ2-5,TRBV5-1,NA,13,CASSLGGRETQYF,TGCGCCAGCAGCTTGGGAGGGAGGGAGACCCAGTACTTC
NA,TRBJ2-7,TRBV9,once,14,CASSVGASSYEQYF,TGTGCCAGCAGCGTAGGGGCGAGCTCCTACGAGCAGTACTTC
TRBD1,TRBJ1-1,TRBV4-1,NA,19,CASSQTLDRGPPTNTEAFF,TGCGCCAGCAGCCAGACATTAGACAGGGGGCCCCCAACGAACACTGAAGCTTTCTTT
NA,TRBJ1-1,TRBV4-2,NA,16,CASSQDPTRSTTEAFF,TGTGCCAGCAGCCAAGATCCCACCAGGTCTACCACTGAAGCTTTCTTT
NA,TRBJ1-5,TRBV7-9,NA,15,CASSFGQYGNQPQHF,TGTGCCAGCAGCTTCGGCCAGTATGGCAATCAGCCCCAGCATTTT
NA,TRBJ1-1,TRBV2,NA,18,CASSSRGGGEGLDTEAFF,TGTGCCAGCAGTTCCCGAGGAGGGGGAGAAGGTCTGGACACTGAAGCTTTCTTT
TRBD1,TRBJ2-1,TRBV11-1,NA,16,CASRHRDRLSYNEQFF,TGTGCCAGCAGACATCGGGACAGGTTATCCTACAATGAGCAGTTCTTC
NA,TRBJ1-1,TRBV19,NA,14,CASSIVAVNTEAFF,TGTGCCAGTAGTATTGTGGCAGTGAACACTGAAGCTTTCTTT
TRBD2,TRBJ2-3,TRBV6-1,NA,15,CASSEGLAGADTQYF,TGTGCCAGCAGTGAGGGACTAGCGGGGGCAGATACGCAGTATTTT
TRBD1,TRBJ2-5,TRBV27,NA,13,CASRQGVQETQYF,TGTGCCAGCAGACAGGGGGTCCAAGAGACCCAGTACTTC
NA,TRBJ2-2,TRBV12-5,NA,14,CATQGRRDTGELFF,TGTGCTACCCAGGGGAGGAGAGACACCGGGGAGCTGTTTTTT
NA,TRBJ2-3,TRBV25-1,NA,14,CASNRGTSTDTQYF,TGTGCCAGCAACAGAGGTACTAGCACAGATACGCAGTATTTT
NA,TRBJ1-2,TRBV19,NA,15,CASSPGTQSLYGYTF,TGTGCCAGTAGCCCCGGGACCCAGAGCCTCTATGGCTACACCTTC
TRBD1,TRBJ1-1,TRBV5-1,NA,14,CASKAQGVSTEAFF,TGCGCCAGCAAGGCACAGGGGGTTAGTACTGAAGCTTTCTTT
NA,TRBJ2-1,TRBV7-2,NA,16,CASSSPAESSYNEQFF,TGTGCCAGCAGCAGCCCAGCGGAGAGCTCCTACAATGAGCAGTTCTTC
NA,TRBJ1-1,TRBV18,NA,14,CASSRQYQNTEAFF,TGTGCCAGCTCACGACAATATCAGAACACTGAAGCTTTCTTT
NA,TRBJ1-3,TRBV6-1,once,15,CASSERDTSGNTIYF,TGTGCCAGCAGTGAGCGGGACACCTCTGGAAACACCATATATTTT
NA,TRBJ1-2,TRBV5-1,NA,14,CASSYPDGNYGYTF,TGCGCCAGCAGCTACCCGGACGGCAACTATGGCTACACCTTC
NA,TRBJ2-5,TRBV5-1,NA,15,CASSMTARFQETQYF,TGCGCCAGCAGCATGACAGCCAGATTCCAAGAGACCCAGTACTTC